This T cell receptor (beta chain) was observed in a study of radiotherapy plus CTLA-4 blockade in lung cancer. Looking at the study overall: Overall, roughly 18% of patients showed an objective response, while 31% attained disease control.

Points from the study as a whole: According to reports, early shifts in blood T cell clones, alongside interferon-beta, forecast response most accurately. In blood, after radiotherapy plus ipilimumab, tumor-derived TCR clones expanded.

Measured with immunoSEQ multiplex PCR; TCRdb has only the in-frame clones, and not every one. This table holds 90,000 to 130,000 clones, more than 75% found once. Germline values: CDR1 SGHRS, CDR2 YFSETQ. V shed 1 base and J shed 2 bases, with 8 bases lying between them. This CDR3 region has 14 residues. Note on this clone: Its cognate antigen is unknown.

The sequence derives from a human donor with non-small cell lung cancer that progressed on radiotherapy plus ipilimumab. Some clones in this sample may be carry-over from other donors' samples. Specimen: peripheral blood, collected from a patient treated with radiotherapy plus ipilimumab. The chain uses TRBV5-1 and TRBJ2-3; no reliable D call. The CDR3 coding sequence is TGCGCCAGCAGCTTGACATACGTCACAGATACGCAGTATTTT. Its translation: CASSLTYVTDTQYF.